A single sample is the source of the 24 T cell receptor beta chains below, sequenced in a study of OX40 agonist ivuxolimab in advanced cancers. The data were produced by immunoSEQ multiplex PCR, yet TCRdb's version contains in-frame clones alone and is incomplete. The repertoire holds 55,000 to 70,000 clones, with 75% to 85% as singletons. The sequencing here drew on CD4+ or CD8+ T cells sorted from blood, taken in a trial of the OX40 agonist ivuxolimab. The receptors were sampled from an adult with an advanced solid tumor such as melanoma, head and neck, liver or kidney cancer.

The rearrangement joins TRBV19 to TRBJ1-2; unclear D gene. The CDR3 is made up of 16 amino acids. V gave up 5 bases and J gave up 4 bases, with 20 bases separating them. Germline assignment: CDR1 LNHDA and CDR2 SQIVND (reference sequence). This CDR3 is CASSSRAKSRGYGYTF. The CDR3 DNA reads TGTGCCAGTAGTTCGCGCGCCAAATCCCGCGGCTATGGCTACACCTTC.

This clone was seen once. Other DNA sequences in this sample translate to the same CDR3. The genes are TRBV27 and TRBJ2-5, with 8 bases matching TRBD2. The J segment lost 2 bases and the V segment lost 3 bases, leaving 2 bases of the junction unmatched. CDR1 is MNHEY, CDR2 SMNVEV, per germline (reference sequence). The CDR3 is 14 residues long. DNA for the CDR3: TGTGCCAGCAGTTTTCGCGGGGGGCAAGAGACCCAGTACTTC. It codes for CASSFRGGQETQYF.

The V call is TRBV28, the J call TRBJ1-5; D possibly corresponds to TRBD1 (5 bases). The V and J ends lost 5 bases and 5 bases respectively, with 10 bases between them. The length of the CDR3 is 13 residues. CDR1 is MDHEN and CDR2 is SYDVKM in the germline V gene. The CDR3 loop reads CASSGTGDQPQHF. CDR3 in DNA: TGTGCCAGCAGTGGGACCGGAGATCAGCCCCAGCATTTT.

V and J are TRBV7-2 and TRBJ1-2, with 7 bases identical to TRBD1. This CDR3 has 15 amino acids. CDR1 is SGHTA and CDR2 is FQGNSA in the germline V gene. Trimming removed 5 bases from V and 8 bases from J; junction bases left unmatched: 14. The CDR3 is CASSPSYRGTGGYTF. The CDR3 bases are TGTGCCAGCAGCCCAAGTTACAGGGGAACGGGGGGCTACACCTTC.

The genes are TRBV7-8 and TRBJ1-3, with D perhaps TRBD1 (6 bases). CDR1 is SGHVS, CDR2 FQNEAQ, per germline. CDR3 length: 16 residues. V lost 6 bases and J lost 1, with 16 bases in between. CDR3 sequence reads: CASRFRGGGSGNTIYF. The CDR3 bases are TGTGCCAGCAGATTTAGGGGAGGGGGGTCTGGAAACACCATATATTTT.

V and J are TRBV4-1 and TRBJ2-3; 8 bases line up with TRBD2. The ends lost 4 bases at V and 4 bases at J; junction bases unmatched: 10. The CDR3 consists of 16 residues. Looked up from germline, CDR1 is MGHRA and CDR2 is YSYEKL. Here the CDR3 reads CASSRNPGLDSDTQYF. Written as DNA, the CDR3 is TGCGCCAGCAGCCGAAATCCGGGACTAGATTCAGATACGCAGTATTTT.

V is TRBV30 and J is TRBJ2-2, with D possibly TRBD1 on 6 matching bases. Trimming pared 0 bases from V and 4 bases from J, leaving 9 bases between. The CDR3 runs 14 residues. Germline values: CDR1 GTSNPN, CDR2 SVGIG (reference sequence). The CDR3 here is CAWSVGRGTGELFF. CDR3 in DNA: TGTGCCTGGAGTGTAGGCAGGGGCACCGGGGAGCTGTTTTTT.

This rearrangement joins TRBV10-3 to TRBJ2-7; 9 bases align to TRBD1. This CDR3 is 15 amino acids long. Germline values: CDR1 ENHRY, CDR2 SYGVKD. V dropped 6 bases and J dropped 0; count of bases not matched to a gene: 6. DNA for the CDR3: TGTGCCATCAGCGGGGGACAGGGCTCCTCCTACGAGCAGTACTTC. This translates into CAISGGQGSSYEQYF.

The gene calls are TRBV5-1 and TRBJ2-7, with 10 bases matching TRBD1. The V and J ends lost 4 bases and 4 bases, in that order; junction bases with no gene match: 5. The CDR3 runs 14 residues. CDR1 and CDR2 (germline): SGHRS, YFSETQ. CDR3 nucleotides: TGCGCCAGCAGCACAGGGACAGGGGAGTACGAGCAGTACTTC. Translation: CASSTGTGEYEQYF.

V gene TRBV11-2 combines with J gene TRBJ2-7, with a possible D match to TRBD1 (6 bases). The CDR3 length is 14 residues. The V and J ends lost 0 bases and 4 bases respectively, with 10 bases between them. In germline, CDR1 is SGHAT, CDR2 FQNNGV. The DNA of the CDR3 is TGTGCCAGCAGCTTAGAAGTACAGGGTTACGAGCAGTACTTC. It yields the protein CASSLEVQGYEQYF.

The chain recombines TRBV2 with TRBJ2-7, with D perhaps TRBD1 or TRBD2 (5 bases each). Trimming pared 3 bases from V and 5 bases from J, leaving 11 bases between. Germline loops: CDR1 SNHLY, CDR2 FYNNEI. The CDR3 runs to 13 residues. CDR3 sequence: CASSDGGSDEQYF. The CDR3 nucleotides are TGTGCCAGCAGTGATGGGGGAAGTGACGAGCAGTACTTC. The variable domain in full, with the rest retrieved from reference TRBV2 and TRBJ2-7, is EPEVTQTPSHQVTQMGQEVILRCVPISNHLYFYWYRQILGQKVEFLVSFYNNEISEKSEIFDDQFSVERPDGSNFTLKIRSTKLEDSAMYFCASSDGGSDEQYFGPGTRLTVT.

The rearrangement uses TRBV11-2 and TRBJ2-7; D uncertain. Trimming cost V 0 bases and J 0 bases, with 9 bases left between them. The CDR3 extends over 15 amino acids. Germline CDR1 and CDR2: SGHAT and FQNNGV. In nucleotides, the CDR3 is TGTGCCAGCAGCTTAGAACAGCTAAGCTCCTACGAGCAGTACTTC. It translates to CASSLEQLSSYEQYF.

The chain joins TRBV6-6 to TRBJ2-5; D may be TRBD2 (6 bases). Germline-derived CDR1 and CDR2 are MNHNY and SVGAGI (reference sequence). V was trimmed by 5 bases and J by 2 bases, leaving 15 bases between them. This CDR3 is 15 amino acids long. The CDR3 sequence: CASSRPGTAQETQYF. The CDR3 coding sequence is TGTGCCAGCAGTCGCCCTGGGACTGCACAAGAGACCCAGTACTTC.

Of note for this clone: Within the sample, other DNA sequences also encode this same CDR3. The chain carries TRBV5-1 and TRBJ2-7, with D uncertain. V lost 0 bases, J lost 4 bases, and 11 bases lay in between. The CDR3 extends over 14 amino acids. The germline CDR1 and CDR2 sequences are SGHRS and YFSETQ. Here the CDR3 reads CASSLVVSPYEQYF. The CDR3 DNA follows: TGCGCCAGCAGCTTGGTTGTGTCCCCTTACGAGCAGTACTTC.

The chain has TRBV7-2 and TRBJ1-1, with 10 bases that match TRBD1. V dropped 1 base and J dropped 8; count of bases not matched to a gene: 7. The CDR3 has 15 amino acids. Per the germline V gene, CDR1 is SGHTA and CDR2 is FQGNSA. Here the CDR3 DNA reads TGTGCCAGCAGCTTAGTAGGAGGGACAGGGGAGGAAGCTTTCTTT. It yields the protein CASSLVGGTGEEAFF. The full variable domain, rest sourced from reference TRBV7-2 and TRBJ1-1, is GAGVSQSPSNKVTEKGKDVELRCDPISGHTALYWYRQSLGQGLEFLIYFQGNSAPDKSGLPSDRFSAERTGGSVSTLTIQRTQQEDSAVYLCASSLVGGTGEEAFFGQGTRLTVV.

The V gene is TRBV7-9, the J gene TRBJ1-3, with TRBD1 as a possible D gene (6 bases). CDR3 length: 16 amino acids. Germline V CDR1 and CDR2: SEHNR, FQNEAQ (reference sequence). Trimming took 5 bases from V and 4 from J, leaving 18 bases between them. The CDR3 region is CASSPGSTGKGNTIYF. The CDR3 DNA follows: TGTGCCAGCAGCCCCGGGTCTACAGGGAAAGGAAACACCATATATTTT.

The rearrangement joins TRBV19 to TRBJ2-2; D remains unclear. Per germline, CDR1 LNHDA and CDR2 SQIVND (reference sequence). The V end lost 1 base, the J end lost 3 bases, and 12 bases lay between the germline ends. This CDR3 contains 16 residues. For the CDR3, the DNA is TGTGCCAGTAGTATAGGGACGGGCATGTACACCGGGGAGCTGTTTTTT. Translating gives CASSIGTGMYTGELFF.

CDR3 sequence (DNA): TGTGCCACCAGCAGCATCGACATTGCGAACACCGGGGAGCTGTTTTTT. As protein: CATSSIDIANTGELFF. The genes are TRBV15 and TRBJ2-2; D is unclear. Trimming took off 3 bases at V and 0 bases at J, with 11 bases between the two ends. This CDR3 has 16 residues. Germline V gene lookup returns CDR1 LNHNV and CDR2 YYDKDF (reference sequence).

This chain uses TRBV5-1 with TRBJ2-7; D is possibly TRBD1 or TRBD2 (5 bases each). Germline V gene sequence: CDR1 SGHRS, CDR2 YFSETQ. V lost 2 bases, J lost 6 bases, and 15 bases lay in between. The CDR3 is 14 amino acids. The CDR3 is CASSFEGLPGEQYF. The CDR3 coding sequence is TGCGCCAGCAGCTTTGAGGGGCTCCCGGGCGAGCAGTACTTC.

Only a few counts were recorded for this clone. The chain joins TRBV18 to TRBJ1-6; possibly TRBD1 for D (5 bases). This CDR3 region has 17 residues. The V end lost 6 bases, the J end lost 6 bases, and 21 bases lay between the germline ends. CDR1 KGHSH and CDR2 LQKENI come from the germline V gene. The CDR3 spells CASSSVGGSGGNSPLHF. The CDR3 DNA follows: TGTGCCAGCTCGTCAGTCGGGGGGTCCGGGGGTAATTCACCCCTCCACTTT.

The V gene is TRBV28, the J gene TRBJ2-7; D tentatively fits TRBD1 or TRBD2 (5 bases each). Germline values: CDR1 MDHEN, CDR2 SYDVKM. V was pared by 8 bases and J by 0 bases, with 11 bases between. This CDR3 spans 13 amino acids. The CDR3 region has the DNA TGTGCCAGCTCCCTTGGGGGCTCCTACGAGCAGTACTTC. Translation gives CASSLGGSYEQYF.

The chain has TRBV6-5 and TRBJ1-2; 8 nucleotides agree with TRBD1. Germline V gene data show CDR1 as MNHEY and CDR2 as SVGAGI. The CDR3 has 13 residues. The J segment lost 7 bases and the V segment lost 8 bases, leaving 9 bases of the junction unmatched. The CDR3 nucleotides read TGTGCCAGCGGACGGACAGGGAGTGGTGGCTACACCTTC. Protein sequence: CASGRTGSGGYTF.

V gene TRBV19 combines with J gene TRBJ1-2; D uncertain. Per germline, CDR1 LNHDA and CDR2 SQIVND (reference sequence). Trimming removed 11 bases at V and 3 bases at J, with 10 bases between. CDR3 length equals 11 residues. CDR3: CASSGYYGYTF. The CDR3 region has the DNA TGTGCCTCATCCGGGTACTATGGCTACACCTTC.

This clone was seen only a few times. The V and J genes are TRBV7-6 and TRBJ2-1, with 9 bases aligning to TRBD2. Germline loops: CDR1 SGHVS, CDR2 FNYEAQ. V lost 1 base and J lost 6; bases outside the gene matches: 4. The length of the CDR3 is 15 residues. As DNA, the CDR3 is TGTGCCAGCAGCTTAGGGGGAGCGGGGGGCAATGAGCAGTTCTTC. Its protein product is CASSLGGAGGNEQFF.